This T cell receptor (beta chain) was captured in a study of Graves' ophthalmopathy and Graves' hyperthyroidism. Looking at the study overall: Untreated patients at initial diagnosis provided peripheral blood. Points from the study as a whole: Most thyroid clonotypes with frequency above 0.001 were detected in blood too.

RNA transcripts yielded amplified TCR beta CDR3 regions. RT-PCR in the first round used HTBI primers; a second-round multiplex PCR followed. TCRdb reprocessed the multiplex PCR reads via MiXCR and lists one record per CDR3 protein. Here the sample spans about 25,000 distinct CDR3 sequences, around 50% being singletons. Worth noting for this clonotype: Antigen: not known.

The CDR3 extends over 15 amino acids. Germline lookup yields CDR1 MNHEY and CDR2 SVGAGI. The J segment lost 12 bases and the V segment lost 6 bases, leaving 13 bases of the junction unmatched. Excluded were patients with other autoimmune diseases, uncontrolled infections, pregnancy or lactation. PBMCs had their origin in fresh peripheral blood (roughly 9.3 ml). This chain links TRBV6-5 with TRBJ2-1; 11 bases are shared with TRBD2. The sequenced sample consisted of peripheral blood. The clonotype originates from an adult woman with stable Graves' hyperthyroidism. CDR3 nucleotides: TGTGCCAGCAGACGGACTAGCGGGTTTGGGGCATGGCAGTTCTTC. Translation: CASRRTSGFGAWQFF.